Sequencing of this T cell receptor beta chain was carried out in a study of blood T cell repertoires in COVID-19. Germline CDR1 LGHNA, CDR2 YSLEER. V dropped 2 bases and J dropped 2 bases, with 13 bases sitting between them. This CDR3 is 16 amino acids long. Data came from immunoSEQ multiplex PCR; TCRdb stores just in-frame clones and leaves some out. In the table there are around 190,000 clones, roughly 80% of which are singletons. The source is a woman between 70 and 85 years old with COVID-19, enrolled during active disease. J is TRBJ2-1 and V is TRBV4-3; D unclear. Sequenced material: peripheral blood. CDR3 sequence (DNA): TGCGCCAGCAGCCAAACTTGGGCAGAAACCTACAATGAGCAGTTCTTC. Translated, it gives CASSQTWAETYNEQFF.